Below, 4 T cell receptor beta chains from the same sample are listed, as sequenced in a study of long-term antiretroviral therapy in people with HIV. Sequencing relied on immunoSEQ assay v3.0, run at survey level. The assay was immunoSEQ multiplex PCR, and TCRdb's table has in-frame clones only and misses some. The data contain approximately 24,000 clones, 85% to 95% of them seen just once; the ten biggest clones take up around 2.2%. The sequencing used unsorted PBMCs, collected less than 5 years after starting antiretroviral therapy. These receptors all stem from a woman aged 45-59 years with HIV.

This clone has just one count. CDR3 protein: CASSLGGVSGNTIYF. The CDR3 region has the DNA TGTGCCAGCAGCTTAGGCGGAGTCTCTGGAAACACCATATATTTT. The gene calls are TRBV5-6 and TRBJ1-3; no reliable D call. V lost 2 bases, J lost 0 bases, and 9 bases lay in between. The germline gives CDR1 SGHDT, CDR2 YYEEEE. This CDR3 region has 15 residues.

J is TRBJ2-5 and V is TRBV7-2, with D maybe TRBD1 (8 bases). Trimming removed 5 bases from V and 2 bases from J, with 12 bases in between. Germline V lookup: CDR1 SGHTA, CDR2 FQGNSA. The CDR3 has 14 amino acids. The CDR3 coding sequence is TGTGCCAGCAGCACACAGGGGGGGCAAGAGACCCAGTACTTC. The encoded protein is CASSTQGGQETQYF.

The genes are TRBV29-1 and TRBJ2-3, with D maybe TRBD2 (6 bases). The CDR3 sequence is 13 residues long. Germline V gene lookup returns CDR1 SQVTM and CDR2 ANQGSEA. Trimming removed 7 bases at V and 1 base at J, with 12 bases between. The CDR3 here is CSGKLAGTDTQYF. In DNA form, the CDR3 reads TGCAGCGGAAAATTAGCGGGCACAGATACGCAGTATTTT.

The chain employs TRBV28 and TRBJ2-7; no reliable D call. Germline V gene data show CDR1 as MDHEN and CDR2 as SYDVKM. There are 12 residues in the CDR3. V shed 3 bases and J shed 3 bases, with 6 bases lying between them. The CDR3 nucleotides read TGTGCCAGCAGTTTTCTAAGCTACGAGCAGTACTTC. It is translated as CASSFLSYEQYF.